This is a list of T cell receptor beta chains from one sample in a study of T-cell reconstitution after alpha-beta-depleted transplantation in children. One entry per CDR3 protein results from TCRdb running MiXCR on the PCR reads. This sample has 70,000 to 95,000 distinct CDR3 sequences, with roughly a sixth found just once. Sequencing was performed on PBMCs, mostly from graft donor cells, taken 180 days after TCRalphabeta/CD19-depleted stem cell transplant. The receptors derive from a male patient aged 2 to 9 who had a stem cell transplant for acute lymphoblastic leukemia, so the T cells may come from the graft donor. CDR3s include the opening cysteine and the closing phenylalanine or tryptophan. Fields, in order: V gene, D gene, clone size, J gene, CDR3 DNA, CDR3 protein. A D gene is named only where the DNA matches it firmly. Size is omitted from some rows. Given values are once, few, many or a class for expanded clones.

TRBV7-2	-	few	TRBJ2-7	TGTGCCAGCAGCTCTCGGCGGGGAAACTCCTACGAGCAGTACTTC	CASSSRRGNSYEQYF
TRBV29-1	TRBD1	-	TRBJ1-4	TGCAGCGTTGCGGGACAGGGAGGGAGTGAAAAACTGTTTTTT	CSVAGQGGSEKLFF
TRBV2	-	few	TRBJ1-6	TGTGCCAGCAGTTGGATTGTGGCCTCATTAGTTTCCTATAATTCACCCCTCCACTTT	CASSWIVASLVSYNSPLHF
TRBV4-2	-	-	TRBJ2-7	TGTGCCAGCAGCCAGAGGGGGAGGGGGGCCCTCGAGCAGTACTTC	CASSQRGRGALEQYF
TRBV5-1	TRBD1	many	TRBJ1-1	TGCGCCAGCAGCTTGGGACAGGGGATGAACACTGAAGCTTTCTTT	CASSLGQGMNTEAFF
TRBV12-3/TRBV12-4	TRBD2	many	TRBJ2-3	TGTGCCAGCGCCGGCGGGAGCGGGGGGGAGGAGCAGTATTTT	CASAGGSGGEEQYF
TRBV12-3/TRBV12-4	-	-	TRBJ1-1	TGTGCCAGCAGCCTGACGGCTGAAGCTTTCTTT	CASSLTAEAFF
TRBV5-1	TRBD1	few	TRBJ2-7	TGCGCCAGCAGCGGGACAGGGGGGCATAACGAGCAGTACTTC	CASSGTGGHNEQYF
TRBV5-1	TRBD1	-	TRBJ2-7	TGCGCCAGCAGCCCCCCAGAAAGGGGGCGATACGAGCAGTACTTC	CASSPPERGRYEQYF
TRBV6-2/TRBV6-3	-	many	TRBJ1-5	TGTGCCAGCAACTCCGGGCCAGGCGATCAGCCCCAGCATTTT	CASNSGPGDQPQHF
TRBV29-1	-	-	TRBJ2-7	TGCAGCGTACGCGGGCACAAGGCGGGGCCTTCCTACGAGCAGTACTTC	CSVRGHKAGPSYEQYF
TRBV18	TRBD1	few	TRBJ2-7	TGTGCCAGCTCACCTCCCAGGGGGTTGGGCTACGAGCAGTACTTC	CASSPPRGLGYEQYF
TRBV5-1	-	few	TRBJ2-5	TGCGCCAGCAGCTTGGAACTACTAGAGGAGACCCAGTACTTC	CASSLELLEETQYF
TRBV6-2/TRBV6-3	TRBD1	few	TRBJ2-6	TGTGCCAGCAGAAGACCGACAGGGAACTCCGACTCTGGGGCCAACGTCCTGACTTTC	CASRRPTGNSDSGANVLTF
TRBV11-2	TRBD1	-	TRBJ2-2	TGTGCCAGCAGACGCGTTCGACAGGGGATGAACACCGGGGAGCTGTTTTTT	CASRRVRQGMNTGELFF
TRBV20-1	TRBD2	-	TRBJ2-5	TGCAGTGCTAGTACTAGCGGGGGGGCCGGGGAGACCCAGTACTTC	CSASTSGGAGETQYF